A single sample is the source of the 9 T cell receptor beta chains below, sequenced in a study of cytomegalovirus exposure and HLA in healthy donors (dated by TCRdb to the late 2010s). Library generation was performed with the immunoSEQ multiplex PCR assay. This is the immuneACCESS table as TCRdb keeps it, with only in-frame sequences that have V and J called. A part of the clones is gone; compared with another copy, unresolved V genes explain less than half, and the rest is unexplained. In this sample the table shows tens of thousands of clones, approximately 94% of which occur a single time. The leading ten clones occupy 0.6% to 0.8% of the sample. Sequenced: PBMCs. These receptors were taken from a woman under 30 in good health and CMV-seronegative.

This clone has a single count. V gene TRBV18 combines with J gene TRBJ1-2; the match to TRBD1 covers 7 bases. The CDR3 has 14 amino acids. The germline CDR1 and CDR2 sequences are KGHSH and LQKENI. The J segment lost 7 bases and the V segment lost 5 bases, leaving 10 bases of the junction unmatched. As DNA, the CDR3 is TGTGCCAGCTCAGCGGACAGGAGATATGGTGGCTACACCTTC. As protein: CASSADRRYGGYTF.

The chain joins TRBV6-5 to TRBJ2-1, with 9 positions matching TRBD1. The length of the CDR3 is 15 residues. The V gene end was trimmed by 2 bases and the J gene end by 4 bases; junction bases not matched to a gene: 3. In germline, CDR1 is MNHEY, CDR2 SVGAGI. For the CDR3, the DNA is TGTGCCAGCAGTTACGACAGGGGGGGGTACAATGAGCAGTTCTTC. It specifies CASSYDRGGYNEQFF.

The J gene is TRBJ2-7, the V gene TRBV13; 10 bases align to TRBD1. Germline trimming cut 6 bases from V and 0 bases from J; bases unmatched to any gene: 8. Germline V CDR1 and CDR2: PRHDT, FYEKMQ (reference sequence). The CDR3 runs 16 residues. DNA for the CDR3: TGTGCCAGCAGTAGTTTATGGGACAGGGGCTCCTACGAGCAGTACTTC. Its translation is CASSSLWDRGSYEQYF.

This chain links TRBV27 with TRBJ1-1; 8 bases align to TRBD1. This CDR3 region has 15 residues. In germline, CDR1 is MNHEY, CDR2 SMNVEV (reference sequence). The ends lost 6 bases at V and 0 bases at J; junction bases unmatched: 6. The CDR3 reads CASRRQGALNTEAFF. The CDR3 nucleotides are TGTGCCAGCAGACGTCAGGGGGCCCTGAACACTGAAGCTTTCTTT.

J is TRBJ2-1 and V is TRBV19; D gene unclear. Germline loops: CDR1 LNHDA, CDR2 SQIVND (reference sequence). This CDR3 comprises 14 residues. V was clipped by 1 base and J by 8 bases, with 12 bases between them. The CDR3 DNA reads as TGTGCCAGTAGTATAGGCACGGGTATGTATGAGCAGTTCTTC. Its protein is CASSIGTGMYEQFF.

V gene TRBV19 combines with J gene TRBJ1-2; D may be TRBD1 (5 bases). With 3 bases removed from V and 1 base from J, the gap between germline ends came to 12 bases. The CDR3 covers 15 residues. Germline V gene lookup returns CDR1 LNHDA and CDR2 SQIVND (reference sequence). This chain's CDR3 is CASSIAGTINYGYTF. For the CDR3, the DNA is TGTGCCAGTAGTATCGCCGGGACTATTAACTATGGCTACACCTTC.

In this sample, this clone turned up once. The chain links TRBV6-6 to TRBJ2-3; possibly TRBD1 for D (6 bases). Germline V CDR1 and CDR2: MNHNY, SVGAGI (reference sequence). Trimming shortened V by 6 bases and J by 2 bases, and 15 bases separated the two germline ends. There are 15 residues in the CDR3. The CDR3 nucleotides read TGTGCCAGCAGCCGACTTACAGGGTTCACAGATACGCAGTATTTT. Amino acids: CASSRLTGFTDTQYF.

V usage is TRBV5-5 and J usage is TRBJ1-4; D perhaps matches TRBD1 (5 bases). Germline CDR1 and CDR2: SGHKS and YYEKEE (reference sequence). This CDR3 contains 16 residues. V was trimmed by 3 bases and J by 0 bases, leaving 12 bases between them. The CDR3 loop is CASSWGDSSTNEKLFF. The DNA for the CDR3 is TGTGCCAGCAGCTGGGGGGACTCTTCAACTAATGAAAAACTGTTTTTT.

This chain links TRBV27 with TRBJ2-3, with 7 bases fitting TRBD1. Trimming took 0 bases from V and 0 from J; bases not matched to a gene: 6. CDR1 and CDR2 from the germline V gene are MNHEY and SMNVEV (reference sequence). This CDR3 is 17 amino acids long. The CDR3 bases are TGTGCCAGCAGTTTATCAGGGGGCGGTAGAAGCACAGATACGCAGTATTTT. Amino acid sequence: CASSLSGGGRSTDTQYF.